This T cell receptor (beta chain) came from a study of T-cell reconstitution after alpha-beta-depleted transplantation in children. In this sample, this clonotype turned up many times. Germline V gene sequence: CDR1 SNHLY, CDR2 FYNNEI. CDR3 length: 13 amino acids. The junction had 3 bases not matched to a gene; V was cut back by 8 bases and J by 3 bases. Library preparation (for TCRbeta) was performed with unique molecular identifiers. TCRdb recomputed calls from the PCR reads with MiXCR, one row per CDR3 protein. The sample carries fewer than 20,000 distinct CDR3 sequences, approximately 5.5% recorded once.

The receptor's source is a boy between 10 and 17 years old with acute lymphoblastic leukemia, due to receive a stem cell transplant. The chain carries TRBV2 and TRBJ1-5; 8 bases are a match to TRBD1. The sequences come from PBMCs, collected before TCRalphabeta/CD19-depleted stem cell transplant. The CDR3 region is CASATGANQPQHF. The DNA for the CDR3 is TGTGCCAGCGCGACAGGGGCCAATCAGCCCCAGCATTTT.